This T cell receptor (beta chain) came from a study of shared clonotypes between healthy human individuals. The V gene's germline CDR1 is SNHLY and CDR2 FYNNEI. The CDR3 loop spans 18 amino acids. V shed 6 bases and J shed 0 bases, with 21 bases lying between them. Points from the study as a whole: In general, naive subsets displayed greater estimated richness than memory subsets did.

Sequencing was performed with immunoSEQ multiplex PCR; in TCRdb, only in-frame clones are kept and a portion is missing. The table shows around 2.5 million clones, with 90% to 95% occurring only once. As concerns this clone: The antigen is undetermined.

The chain employs TRBV2 and TRBJ2-1, with D unclear. The receptor was isolated from a man younger than 30 in good health. Some clones in this sample may be carry-over from other donors' samples. Material for sequencing was naive CD4+ T cells from PBMCs. Sample subset: CD45RA+ positively selected. CDR3 loop: CASSARPLYGSSYNEQFF. CDR3 nucleotides: TGTGCCAGCAGCGCACGGCCTCTGTACGGTAGCTCCTACAATGAGCAGTTCTTC.